This T cell receptor (beta chain) was sequenced in a study of neurological immune-mediated disorders. Healthy controls were blood bank volunteers in Maryland, USA. Germline assignment: CDR1 MNHNS and CDR2 SASEGT. This CDR3 region has 13 residues. Trimming cost V 5 bases and J 7 bases; bases outside gene matches: 7. The table lists this clonotype with a few counts. The method for making cDNA was 5'RACE, and it used 10-nucleotide random UMIs. One entry per CDR3 protein, called by TCRdb with MiXCR from the 5' RACE reads. The sample consists of some 47,000 distinct CDR3 sequences, 16% of them appearing once.

The specimen was PBMCs. This TCR came from a man between 60 and 75 years old in good health. This chain links TRBV6-1 with TRBJ1-2; 7 bases map to TRBD1. CDR3 nucleotide sequence: TGTGCCAGCAGTCGCACACAGGGGCCTGGCTACACCTTC. The encoded protein is CASSRTQGPGYTF.